This TCR beta chain was identified in a study of T cells in Graves' hyperthyroidism and ophthalmopathy. Amplification targeted TCR beta CDR3 regions from RNA transcripts. The TCR CDR3 first-round RT-PCR relied on the HTBI primer set. Each CDR3 protein gets one entry after TCRdb re-called the multiplex PCR reads with MiXCR. The table lists about 360,000 distinct CDR3 sequences, approximately 13% of them singletons. This clonotype appeared many times. Disease duration under 2 months; hyperthyroidism patients were aged 18 to 65. Germline assignment: CDR1 MNHNS and CDR2 SASEGT. V shed 5 bases, J shed 0 bases, and the junction held 14 bases outside the gene matches. The CDR3 sequence is 19 residues long.

This chain uses TRBV6-1 with TRBJ2-1; 9 bases align to TRBD1. Material: blood. The sequence derives from a man aged 25 to 45 with Graves' hyperthyroidism that later progressed to Graves' ophthalmopathy. Here the CDR3 DNA reads TGTGCCAGCAGTTATTCACTACAGGGGGCCCTCCACTCCTACAATGAGCAGTTCTTC. Translating it yields CASSYSLQGALHSYNEQFF.